This TCR beta chain is drawn from a study of type 1 regulatory T cells (dated by TCRdb to the early 2020s). Regarding the complete study: An in vitro protocol by which a Tr1-enriched, alloantigen-specific CD4 T cell product named T-allo10 was generated was characterized in the study. T-allo10 was being evaluated clinically in patients with hematological malignancies who were receiving allogeneic hematopoietic stem cell transplantation.

This clonotype was recorded a few times. Its antigen is currently not known. Base qualities are missing; no much larger clone stands one base away. The listed sequencing device is Illumina MiSeq. Using fastp trimming at Q25 and MiXCR clonotype assembly, TCRdb reanalyzed the public sequencing data and kept in-frame beta chains. Each entry merges the rows of one CDR3 protein and shows their most common DNA and genes. Counted in this sample were around 88,000 distinct CDR3 sequences; around 30% of them appeared once. The ten largest clones represent around 2.2% of the sample. The origin of this receptor is a human donor in good health. The sequenced sample was CD4+ T cells, either the whole sample or a sorted fraction (not recorded which).

The CDR3 reads CASSNGLAGAKAGELFF. In nucleotide form, the sequence is TGCGCCAGCAGCAATGGACTAGCGGGAGCAAAGGCCGGGGAGCTGTTTTTT. The sequence joins TRBV5-1 to TRBJ2-2, and 13 junctional nucleotides match TRBD2. From cysteine to phenylalanine, the CDR3 is 17 amino acids long. Only the CDR3 region is kept as DNA, spanning 51 bases read in frame from base 1. For this chain, trimming is 4 bases at the V end and 6 bases at the J end, and the number of junction bases without a gene match is 9. CDR1 and CDR2 (SGHRS, YFSETQ) derive from the germline V gene.